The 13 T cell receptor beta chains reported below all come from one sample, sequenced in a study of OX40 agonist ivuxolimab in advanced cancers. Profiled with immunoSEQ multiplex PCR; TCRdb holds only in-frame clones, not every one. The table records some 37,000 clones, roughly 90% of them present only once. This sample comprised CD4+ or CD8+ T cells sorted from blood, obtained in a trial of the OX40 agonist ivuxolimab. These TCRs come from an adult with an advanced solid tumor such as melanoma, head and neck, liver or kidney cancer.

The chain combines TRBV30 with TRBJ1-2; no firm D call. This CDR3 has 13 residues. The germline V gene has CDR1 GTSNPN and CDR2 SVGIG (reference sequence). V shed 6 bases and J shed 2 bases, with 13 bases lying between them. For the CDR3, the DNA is TGTGCCTGCCATGGGGATCGGAACTATGGCTACACCTTC. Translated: CACHGDRNYGYTF. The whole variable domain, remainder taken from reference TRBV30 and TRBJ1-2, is SQTIHQWPATLVQPVGSPLSLECTVEGTSNPNLYWYRQAAGRGLQLLFYSVGIGQISSEVPQNLSASRPQDRQFILSSKKLLLSDSGFYLCACHGDRNYGYTFGSGTRLTVV.

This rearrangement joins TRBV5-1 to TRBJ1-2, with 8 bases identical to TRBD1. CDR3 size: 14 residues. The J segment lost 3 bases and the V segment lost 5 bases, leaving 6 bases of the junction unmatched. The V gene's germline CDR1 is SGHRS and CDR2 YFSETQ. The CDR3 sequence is CASRQSTGDYGYTF. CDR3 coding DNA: TGCGCCAGCAGGCAATCGACAGGGGACTATGGCTACACCTTC. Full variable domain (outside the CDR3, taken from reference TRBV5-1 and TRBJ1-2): KAGVTQTPRYLIKTRGQQVTLSCSPISGHRSVSWYQQTPGQGLQFLFEYFSETQRNKGNFPGRFSGRQFSNSRSEMNVSTLELGDSALYLCASRQSTGDYGYTFGSGTRLTVV.

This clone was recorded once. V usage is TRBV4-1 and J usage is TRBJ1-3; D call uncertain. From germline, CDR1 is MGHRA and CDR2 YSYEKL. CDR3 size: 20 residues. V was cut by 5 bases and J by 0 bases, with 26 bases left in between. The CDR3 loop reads CASSSVAPRWRVGSGNTIYF. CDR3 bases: TGCGCCAGCAGCTCCGTCGCCCCCAGGTGGAGAGTGGGCTCTGGAAACACCATATATTTT.

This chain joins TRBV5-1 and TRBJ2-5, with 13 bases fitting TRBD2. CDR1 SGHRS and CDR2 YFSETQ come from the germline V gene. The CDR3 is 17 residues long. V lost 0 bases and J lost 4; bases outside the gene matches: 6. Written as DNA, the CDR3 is TGCGCCAGCAGCTTGGAACTAGCGGGAGGGCCAAGAGAGACCCAGTACTTC. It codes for CASSLELAGGPRETQYF.

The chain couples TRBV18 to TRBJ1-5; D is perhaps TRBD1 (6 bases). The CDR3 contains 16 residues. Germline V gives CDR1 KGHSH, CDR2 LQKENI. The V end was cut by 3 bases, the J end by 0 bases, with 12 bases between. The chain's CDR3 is CASSPRGSGSNQPQHF. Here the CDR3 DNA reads TGTGCCAGCTCACCCAGGGGTAGTGGTAGCAATCAGCCCCAGCATTTT.

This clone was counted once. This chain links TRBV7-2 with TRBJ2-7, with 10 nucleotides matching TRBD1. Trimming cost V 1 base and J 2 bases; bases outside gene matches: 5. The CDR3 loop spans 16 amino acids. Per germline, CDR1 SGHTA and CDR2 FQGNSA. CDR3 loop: CASSLGSGQGAYEQYF. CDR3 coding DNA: TGTGCCAGCAGCTTAGGCAGTGGACAGGGGGCCTACGAGCAGTACTTC.

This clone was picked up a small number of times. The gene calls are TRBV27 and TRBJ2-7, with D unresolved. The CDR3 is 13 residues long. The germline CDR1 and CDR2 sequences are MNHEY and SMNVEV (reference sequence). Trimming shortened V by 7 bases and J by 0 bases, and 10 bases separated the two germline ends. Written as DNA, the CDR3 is TGTGCCAGCAAGGCTTCGAGCTCCTACGAGCAGTACTTC. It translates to CASKASSSYEQYF.

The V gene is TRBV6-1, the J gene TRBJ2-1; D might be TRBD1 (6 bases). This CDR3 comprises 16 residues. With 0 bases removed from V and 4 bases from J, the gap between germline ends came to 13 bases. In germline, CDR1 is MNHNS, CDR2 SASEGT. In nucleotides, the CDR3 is TGTGCCAGCAGTGAAGCGCAGAGGGGGAGTTACAATGAGCAGTTCTTC. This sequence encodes CASSEAQRGSYNEQFF.

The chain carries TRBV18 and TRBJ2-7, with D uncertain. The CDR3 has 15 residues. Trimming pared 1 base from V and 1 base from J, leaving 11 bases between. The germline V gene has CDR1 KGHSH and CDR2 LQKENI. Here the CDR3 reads CASSPLGDLSYEQYF. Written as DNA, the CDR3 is TGTGCCAGCTCACCACTAGGAGACCTTTCCTACGAGCAGTACTTC.

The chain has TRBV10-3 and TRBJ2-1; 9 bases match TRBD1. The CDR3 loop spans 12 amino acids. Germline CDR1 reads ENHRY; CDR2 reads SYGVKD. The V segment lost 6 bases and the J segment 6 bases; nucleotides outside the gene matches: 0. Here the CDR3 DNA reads TGTGCCATCAGGGGACAGGGCAATGAGCAGTTCTTC. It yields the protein CAIRGQGNEQFF.

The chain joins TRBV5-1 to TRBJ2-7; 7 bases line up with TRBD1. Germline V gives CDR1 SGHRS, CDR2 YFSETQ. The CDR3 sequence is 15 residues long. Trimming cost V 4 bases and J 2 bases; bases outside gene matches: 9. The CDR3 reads CASSASDRSAYEQYF. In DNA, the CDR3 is TGCGCCAGCAGCGCCTCGGACAGGTCGGCCTACGAGCAGTACTTC.

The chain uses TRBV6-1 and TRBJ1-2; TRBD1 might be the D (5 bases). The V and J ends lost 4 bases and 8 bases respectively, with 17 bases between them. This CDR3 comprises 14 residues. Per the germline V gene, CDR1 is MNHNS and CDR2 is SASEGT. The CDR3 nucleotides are TGTGCCAGCAGTGGGGGACGGGCGGGGGAAGGCTACACCTTC. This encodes CASSGGRAGEGYTF.

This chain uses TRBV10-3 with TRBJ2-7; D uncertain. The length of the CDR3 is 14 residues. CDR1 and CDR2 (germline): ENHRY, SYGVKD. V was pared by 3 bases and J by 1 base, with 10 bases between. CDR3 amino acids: CAISEKALSYEQYF. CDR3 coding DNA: TGTGCCATCAGTGAAAAGGCGCTTTCCTACGAGCAGTACTTC.